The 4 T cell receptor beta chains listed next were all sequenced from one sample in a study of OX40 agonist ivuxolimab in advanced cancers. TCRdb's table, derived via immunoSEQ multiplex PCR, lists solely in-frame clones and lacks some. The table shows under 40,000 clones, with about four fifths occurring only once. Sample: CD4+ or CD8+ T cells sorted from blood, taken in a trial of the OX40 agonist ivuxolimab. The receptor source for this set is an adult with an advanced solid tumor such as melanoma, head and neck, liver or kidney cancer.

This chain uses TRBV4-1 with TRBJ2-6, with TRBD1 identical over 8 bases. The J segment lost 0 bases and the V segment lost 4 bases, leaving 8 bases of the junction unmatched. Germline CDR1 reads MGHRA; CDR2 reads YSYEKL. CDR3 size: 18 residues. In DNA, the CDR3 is TGCGCCAGCAGCCCAGGACAGGGCCCTAGCTCTGGGGCCAACGTCCTGACTTTC. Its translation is CASSPGQGPSSGANVLTF.

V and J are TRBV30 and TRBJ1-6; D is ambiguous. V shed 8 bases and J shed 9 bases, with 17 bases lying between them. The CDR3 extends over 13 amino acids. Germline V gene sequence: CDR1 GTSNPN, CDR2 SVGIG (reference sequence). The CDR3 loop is CALLRPGSSPLHF. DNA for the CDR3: TGTGCCCTTCTACGGCCTGGAAGTTCACCCCTCCACTTT.

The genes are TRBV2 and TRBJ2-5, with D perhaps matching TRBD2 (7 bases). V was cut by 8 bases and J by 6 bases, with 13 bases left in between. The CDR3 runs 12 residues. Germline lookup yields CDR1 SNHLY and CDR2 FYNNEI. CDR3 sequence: CASGGGAKTQYF. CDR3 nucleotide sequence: TGTGCCAGCGGAGGGGGGGCAAAGACCCAGTACTTC.

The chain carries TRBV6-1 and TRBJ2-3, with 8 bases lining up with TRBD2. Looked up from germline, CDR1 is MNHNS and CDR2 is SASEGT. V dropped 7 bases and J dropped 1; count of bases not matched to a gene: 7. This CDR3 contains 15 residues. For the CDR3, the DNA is TGTGCCAGCACCCCCGGGGGGGCCCGCACAGATACGCAGTATTTT. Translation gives CASTPGGARTDTQYF.